These T cell receptor beta chains were read from a single sample in a study of monozygotic twins with inflammatory bowel disease. TCRdb derives one entry per CDR3 protein from the 5' RACE reads, leaving out DNA. Reported are 400,000 to 500,000 distinct CDR3 sequences; the ten largest clones contain 2% to 3%. The sequenced sample consisted of blood. Receptors originate from a human donor with ulcerative colitis or Crohn's disease, or a healthy co-twin of an affected twin (not recorded which). Both conserved end residues are part of each CDR3.

J gene	V gene	CDR3 protein
TRBJ2-4	TRBV5-1	CASSLGTGWLDIQYF
TRBJ2-7	TRBV20-1	CSGGRGVHEQYF
TRBJ2-7	TRBV1	CTSSRELKQGAYTRGIYEQYF
TRBJ1-5	TRBV12-3/TRBV12-4	CASSLSGGETPRQPQHF
TRBJ2-3	TRBV9	CASSVAGAGISWDTQYF
TRBJ2-1	TRBV12-3/TRBV12-4	CASSSRLAGWGEQFF
TRBJ1-3	TRBV5-1	CASSLGTGVTGNTIYF
TRBJ1-1	TRBV19	CASSPTLRGSNTEAFF
TRBJ1-5	TRBV20-1	CSASDRVTNQPQHF
TRBJ2-7	TRBV6-5	CASSSPSLGSYEQYF
TRBJ2-7	TRBV7-2	CASSLVSGAAEQYF
TRBJ1-4	TRBV2	CASAGALNEKLFF
TRBJ1-2	TRBV24-1	CATSDYRTGEGGYTF
TRBJ1-5	TRBV5-1	CASSLAGMGNQPQHF
TRBJ1-4	TRBV7-8	CASSLSSDRRNEKLFF
TRBJ2-1	TRBV11-3	CASSLGTGLQFF
TRBJ1-2	TRBV19	CASSIERPQEYGYTF
TRBJ2-3	TRBV29-1	CSVDRTSGGGTDTQYF
TRBJ2-1	TRBV4-2	CASSRERAGTWVGEQFF
TRBJ2-7	TRBV4-1	CASSPMDRVSYEQYF
TRBJ2-5	TRBV20-1	CSARVWGRETQYF
TRBJ2-7	TRBV18	CASSERDRVRHEQYF
TRBJ2-7	TRBV24-1	CATSVGNEQYF
TRBJ2-1	TRBV12-3/TRBV12-4	CASRAGALSYNEQFF
TRBJ1-2	TRBV20-1	CSPFGAGSNGYTF
TRBJ1-1	TRBV2	CASSEDRTGAEAFF
TRBJ2-2	TRBV20-1	CSAPGTGGTGELFF
TRBJ1-2	TRBV6-2/TRBV6-3	CASSRRDYGYTF
TRBJ2-7	TRBV15	CATSRDRGATEQYF
TRBJ2-2	TRBV30	CAWTVTSGGAVTGELFF
TRBJ1-1	TRBV5-1	CASSSQGWNTEAFF
TRBJ1-4	TRBV20-1	CSATGQGGEKLFF
TRBJ1-2	TRBV19	CASSTRRGDRDGYTF
TRBJ2-1	TRBV5-1	CASNPGYNEQFF
TRBJ1-6	TRBV20-1	CSARDGSGGYNSPLHF
TRBJ1-5	TRBV2	CASHRGHGSNQPQHF
TRBJ2-2	TRBV5-4	CASSLWGIDTGELFF
TRBJ2-3	TRBV28	CASWGRSWGDSSTDTQYF
TRBJ2-3	TRBV12-5	CASGSGTGASTDTQYF
TRBJ2-2	TRBV7-9	CASSLMKQGELFF
TRBJ2-7	TRBV7-2	CASSSPSYEQYF
TRBJ2-3	TRBV4-3	CASSQDPSDTDTQYF
TRBJ2-1	TRBV6-2/TRBV6-3	CARSATAGAGGNEQFF
TRBJ1-5	TRBV7-2	CASSPGNPAGNQPQHF
TRBJ1-1	TRBV18	CASSLRDLVNTEAFF
TRBJ1-1	TRBV29-1	CSVDRTNTEAFF
TRBJ2-3	TRBV3-1	CASSPQRGGTDTQYF
TRBJ2-2	TRBV18	CASSQKSNTGELFF
TRBJ1-2	TRBV5-6	CASSVRGANYGYTF
TRBJ2-5	TRBV5-1	CASSLDRAGQETQYF
TRBJ2-1	TRBV18	CASSPSMSSYNEQFF
TRBJ1-3	TRBV5-1	CASSLMGGFSGNTIYF
TRBJ1-6	TRBV21-1	CASSDRDNSPLHF
TRBJ2-7	TRBV11-2	CASSLGAGVIGNEQYF
TRBJ2-3	TRBV25-1	CASSERQGAQSDTQYF
TRBJ2-7	TRBV6-6	CASSYEAAEQYF